The clone carrying this T cell receptor (beta chain) was picked up many times. Antigen specificity is unknown. Regarding time point: longitudinal time-point 2. Unsorted libraries were generated from 2 million PBMCs held at -80 degrees C. This sample is drawn from a study of neurological immune-mediated disorders. Study in general: Of approximately 34 multiple sclerosis patients, about 30 were relapsing-remitting and 3 secondary progressive.

The study's findings and limits: The authors found no clinical or MRI feature associated with the multiple sclerosis repertoire cluster.

The output of every sequencing run, over 190 million TCR-beta sequences, came from 15-18 subjects. TCRdb re-called the 5' RACE reads with MiXCR, one entry per CDR3 protein. The sample lists about 80,000 distinct CDR3 sequences, 4.5% to 7.5% seen once, with over 6.5% in the top ten. This CDR3 contains 14 residues. Trimming cost V 0 bases and J 7 bases, with 13 bases left between them. Germline V gene data show CDR1 as LNHNV and CDR2 as YYDKDF (reference sequence). This sequence was found in a woman aged 60-70 years with multiple sclerosis. The chain combines TRBV15 with TRBJ2-7, with D perhaps matching TRBD1 or TRBD2 (5 bases each). Material: PBMCs. The CDR3 nucleotides are TGTGCCACCAGCAGAGATCTCGAGGGGCGGGAGCAGTACTTC. This gives the protein CATSRDLEGREQYF.